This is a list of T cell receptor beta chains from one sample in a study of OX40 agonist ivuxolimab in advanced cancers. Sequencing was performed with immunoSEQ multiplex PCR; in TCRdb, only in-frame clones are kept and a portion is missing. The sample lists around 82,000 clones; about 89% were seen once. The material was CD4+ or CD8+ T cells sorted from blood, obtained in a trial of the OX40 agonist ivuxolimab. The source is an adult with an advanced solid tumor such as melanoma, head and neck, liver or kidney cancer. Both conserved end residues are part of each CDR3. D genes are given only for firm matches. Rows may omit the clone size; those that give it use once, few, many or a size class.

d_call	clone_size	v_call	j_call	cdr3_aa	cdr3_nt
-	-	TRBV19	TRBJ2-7	CASAGSPGYEQYF	TGTGCCAGTGCCGGGAGCCCGGGCTACGAGCAGTACTTC
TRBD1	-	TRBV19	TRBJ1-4	CASSPGQEVAEKLFF	TGTGCCAGTAGCCCAGGACAGGAAGTTGCTGAAAAACTGTTTTTT
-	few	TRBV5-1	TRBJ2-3	CASSLGDSDTQYF	TGCGCCAGCAGCTTGGGGGATTCTGATACGCAGTATTTT
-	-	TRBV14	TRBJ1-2	CASSQVGGDDYGYTF	TGTGCCAGCAGCCAAGTAGGCGGGGACGACTATGGCTACACCTTC
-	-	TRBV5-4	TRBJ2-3	CASSLAGSLSTDTQYF	TGTGCCAGCAGCTTGGCCGGATCGCTTAGCACAGATACGCAGTATTTT
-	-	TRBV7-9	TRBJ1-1	CASILRGWTEAFF	TGTGCCAGCATCCTTAGGGGGTGGACTGAAGCTTTCTTT
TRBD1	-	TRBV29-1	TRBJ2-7	CSIQTGLLYEQYF	TGCAGCATCCAGACAGGGCTGCTCTACGAGCAGTACTTC
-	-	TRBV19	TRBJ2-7	CASRGTDTYEQYF	TGTGCCAGTCGGGGGACAGACACCTACGAGCAGTACTTC
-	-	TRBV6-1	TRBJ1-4	CASSGQEHEKLFF	TGTGCCAGCAGTGGACAGGAACATGAAAAACTGTTTTTT
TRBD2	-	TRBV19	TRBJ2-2	CASYGSGRRTGELFF	TGTGCCAGTTACGGTAGCGGGAGACGGACCGGGGAGCTGTTTTTT
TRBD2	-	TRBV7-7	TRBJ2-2	CASSLAGGNTGELFF	TGTGCTAGCAGCTTAGCGGGAGGAAATACCGGGGAGCTGTTTTTT
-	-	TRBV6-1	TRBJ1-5	CASNGRYSNQPQHF	TGTGCCAGCAACGGCCGGTATAGCAATCAGCCCCAGCATTTT
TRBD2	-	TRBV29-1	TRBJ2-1	CSVEAVAGVIDEQFF	TGCAGCGTTGAAGCGGTAGCGGGAGTTATAGATGAGCAGTTCTTC
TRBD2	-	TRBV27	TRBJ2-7	CASSLRGEGSNYEQYF	TGTGCCAGCAGTTTACGGGGGGAGGGCTCAAACTACGAGCAGTACTTC
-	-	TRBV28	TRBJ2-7	CASSLNVHPNEQYF	TGTGCCAGCAGTTTAAACGTGCACCCGAATGAGCAGTACTTC
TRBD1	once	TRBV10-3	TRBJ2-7	CAIRGTGSYEQYF	TGTGCCATCAGGGGGACAGGGAGCTACGAGCAGTACTTC
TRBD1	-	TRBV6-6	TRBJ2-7	CASSYRDRETYEQYF	TGTGCCAGCAGTTACCGGGACAGGGAAACCTACGAGCAGTACTTC
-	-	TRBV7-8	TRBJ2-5	CASSLTGTQETQYF	TGTGCCAGCAGCTTAACAGGAACGCAAGAGACCCAGTACTTC